The present TCR beta chain was sequenced within a study of T cell changes during pregnancy in multiple sclerosis. TCRdb's copy holds only in-frame clones and misses some; the assay was immunoSEQ multiplex PCR. This table holds 40,000 to 45,000 clones, around nine tenths found once. This CDR3 comprises 15 residues. The ends lost 3 bases at V and 3 bases at J; junction bases unmatched: 7. The germline V gene encodes CDR1 SGDLS and CDR2 YYNGEE. The sample here was CD8+ T cells from peripheral blood mononuclear cells, taken after pregnancy. The chain has TRBV9 and TRBJ1-2; TRBD1 matches 8 bases. The TCR comes from a female donor in good health, enrolled as a control in a pregnancy study. The CDR3 DNA follows: TGTGCCAGCAGCGGCTGGACAGGGCTCGACTATGGCTACACCTTC. Amino acid sequence: CASSGWTGLDYGYTF.